What follows describes a single T cell receptor beta chain. These data are taken from a study of blood T cell repertoires in COVID-19. The data were produced by immunoSEQ multiplex PCR, yet TCRdb's version contains in-frame clones alone and is incomplete. There are 150,000 to 200,000 clones in the sample; just over 85% occur only once, and roughly 8% lies in the top ten. Germline CDR1 and CDR2: SGHNT and YYREEE (reference sequence). This CDR3 has 14 amino acids. V shed 3 bases, J shed 8 bases, and the junction held 5 bases outside the gene matches. What was sequenced was peripheral blood. The V and J genes are TRBV5-4 and TRBJ1-4, with 9 bases fitting TRBD1. The TCR originated in a man between 60 and 75 years old with acute or convalescent COVID-19. Here the CDR3 reads CASSSRDREEKLFF. In nucleotides, the CDR3 is TGTGCCAGCAGCTCAAGGGACAGGGAAGAAAAACTGTTTTTT.